This TCR beta chain was identified in a study of vaccination effects on CD4 cells after COVID-19. The V and J ends lost 2 bases and 7 bases respectively, with 4 bases between them. Germline-derived CDR1 and CDR2 are SGHTA and FQGNSA. The CDR3 sequence is 11 residues long. The ViraFEST assay expanded antigen-specific CD4+ T cells with viral peptide pools before sequencing. Subsequent to roughly 9 days of culture, CD4+ T cells were isolated. Profiled with immunoSEQ multiplex PCR; TCRdb holds only in-frame clones, not every one. The sample includes about 61,000 clones, roughly 76% seen only once; the top ten take more than 2%. For this clone: The antigen is undetermined.

The source material was CD4+ T cells from PBMCs cultured with HCoV-229E spike peptides, sampled before COVID-19 vaccination. V usage is TRBV7-2 and J usage is TRBJ2-3, with D unclear. This receptor was obtained from a human donor who received a COVID-19 vaccine. CDR3 bases: TGTGCCAGCAGCTTACAAAATACGCAGTATTTT. It specifies CASSLQNTQYF.